This T cell receptor beta chain was obtained from a study of human T cells and chemical hapten exposure. Whole-study context: Sensitizing treatment utilized 2% DPC over a roughly 2 cm by roughly 2 cm portion of upper inner arm skin.

Study-level findings and limits: Donors had alopecia, so their immune response may differ from healthy people's.

At least ten counts were recorded for this clonotype. The target antigen is unknown. In the authors' workflow: Sample TCR totals centred on a median of around 100,000, ranging roughly 20,000 to 750,000. TCRdb reanalysed the RACE reads using MiXCR and keeps one entry per CDR3 protein. These V and J calls originate from TCRdb's pipeline instead of the authors' own analysis. The sample shows 30,000 to 40,000 distinct CDR3 sequences, about 13% of them seen only once. The sample's time point: patch test 3, about 24 weeks after DPC sensitization. Treatment specified: therapeutic diphenylcyclopropenone sensitization with weekly scalp DPC. Unfractionated whole blood served as the source for total RNA extraction. The study drew its donors from alopecia patients who were 18 to 70 years old and suitable for DPC. Sequencing was performed on whole blood, taken in connection with sensitization to the hapten diphenylcyclopropenone (DPC). This clonotype originated in a middle-aged woman with alopecia areata. Some clones in this sample may be carry-over from other donors' samples.

The CDR3 nucleotides are TGTGCCAGCTCACGACGCGGGACTAGCGGGAGTACGAACACCGGGGAGCTGTTTTTT. It encodes CASSRRGTSGSTNTGELFF. V and J are TRBV18 and TRBJ2-2, with TRBD2 identical over 14 bases. Germline values: CDR1 KGHSH, CDR2 LQKENI. This CDR3 comprises 19 residues. With V trimmed by 4 bases and J by 0 bases, 7 bases remained unmatched.